This T cell receptor beta chain was obtained from a study of blood T cells in healthy people across ages. The donors, aged roughly 6 to 95, were healthy Caucasians from Russia. Using a J-beta primer mix together with a sample-barcoded 5' primer, a second PCR was run for roughly 7 to 11 cycles. There were at least 3 million CDR3-containing paired-end reads obtained from each sample. TCRdb reprocessed the 5' RACE reads via MiXCR and lists one record per CDR3 protein. Here the sample spans 1.8 million or so distinct CDR3 sequences, roughly 43% being singletons. The CDR3 covers 17 residues. The V gene's germline CDR1 is SGHVS and CDR2 FQNEAQ. Trimming left V 0 bases short and J 3 bases short, with 15 bases between.

The TCR was taken from a human donor in good health. Material: blood. The V and J genes are TRBV7-8 and TRBJ2-1; TRBD2 might be the D (6 bases). The CDR3 protein is CASSLALAGSNYNEQFF. Written as DNA, the CDR3 is TGTGCCAGCAGCTTAGCGCTTGCGGGGAGTAACTACAATGAGCAGTTCTTC.